Presented here are 15 T cell receptor beta chains from one specimen sequenced in a study of T cell responses to AZD1222 COVID-19 vaccine. Sequencing used immunoSEQ multiplex PCR; TCRdb keeps in-frame clones, though not all of them. The data hold about 110,000 clones, with 85% to 95% observed a single time. This sample comprised peripheral blood, obtained on day 0 of AZD1222 vaccination. The source is an adult in good health.

The chain recombines TRBV7-9 with TRBJ2-2, with D unresolved. CDR3 size: 16 residues. V was clipped by 0 bases and J by 4 bases, with 12 bases between them. Germline V gene sequence: CDR1 SEHNR, CDR2 FQNEAQ (reference sequence). CDR3 protein: CASSLAGPWSTGELFF. The CDR3 DNA reads as TGTGCCAGCAGCTTAGCAGGGCCCTGGAGCACCGGGGAGCTGTTTTTT. The full variable domain, in which reference TRBV7-9 and TRBJ2-2 provide the parts outside the CDR3, is DTGVSQNPRHKITKRGQNVTFRCDPISEHNRLYWYRQTLGQGPEFLTYFQNEAQLEKSRLLSDRFSAERPKGSFSTLEIQRTEQGDSAMYLCASSLAGPWSTGELFFGEGSRLTVL.

The gene calls are TRBV2 and TRBJ1-5; D is ambiguous. The CDR3 is made up of 15 amino acids. From germline, CDR1 is SNHLY and CDR2 FYNNEI. V lost 4 bases, J lost 0 bases, and 10 bases lay in between. CDR3 nucleotides: TGTGCCAGCAGTGGCTGGCAGGCTAGCAATCAGCCCCAGCATTTT. It codes for CASSGWQASNQPQHF.

The V and J genes are TRBV19 and TRBJ2-3; tentatively, D is TRBD1 (6 bases). Germline V gene lookup returns CDR1 LNHDA and CDR2 SQIVND (reference sequence). The CDR3 runs to 15 residues. V gave up 7 bases and J gave up 1 base, with 15 bases separating them. This CDR3 is CASTPGTIGTDTQYF. As DNA, the CDR3 is TGTGCCAGTACCCCGGGGACAATAGGCACAGATACGCAGTATTTT.

A single count supports this clone. V and J are TRBV6-5 and TRBJ1-1, with TRBD1 identical over 8 bases. CDR1 and CDR2 (germline): MNHEY, SVGAGI. Trimming took 8 bases from V and 6 from J; bases not matched to a gene: 11. This CDR3 has 14 amino acids. CDR3 sequence reads: CASGRQGRFAEAFF. The CDR3 nucleotides are TGTGCCAGCGGCAGACAGGGGAGGTTCGCTGAAGCTTTCTTT.

The J gene is TRBJ2-4, the V gene TRBV27; tentatively, D is TRBD1 or TRBD2 (6 bases each). The V gene lost 2 bases and the J gene lost 7 bases, with 12 bases spanning the gap. Germline CDR1 reads MNHEY; CDR2 reads SMNVEV (reference sequence). CDR3 length: 14 residues. CDR3 protein: CASSLGGPLNIQYF. The CDR3 DNA is TGTGCCAGCAGTTTAGGGGGGCCTTTGAACATTCAGTACTTC.

The genes are TRBV7-2 and TRBJ1-5; unclear D gene. The germline V and J ends were trimmed by 1 base and 6 bases, with 13 bases remaining between them. This CDR3 is 15 amino acids long. The germline gives CDR1 SGHTA, CDR2 FQGNSA. The CDR3 region is CASSLGGSGRQPQHF. In DNA, the CDR3 is TGTGCCAGCAGCTTAGGGGGAAGTGGTCGTCAGCCCCAGCATTTT.

V gene TRBV28 combines with J gene TRBJ1-5; 12 nucleotides match TRBD1. Germline loops: CDR1 MDHEN, CDR2 SYDVKM. V lost 6 bases, J lost 2 bases, and 11 bases stayed unmatched. This CDR3 has 18 amino acids. The CDR3 reads CASRAPGQGAKGNQPQHF. CDR3 coding DNA: TGTGCCAGCAGAGCTCCGGGACAGGGGGCCAAGGGCAATCAGCCCCAGCATTTT.

V and J are TRBV19 and TRBJ2-3; 7 bases match TRBD1. The junction had 7 bases not matched to a gene; V was cut back by 3 bases and J by 1 base. The germline V gene encodes CDR1 LNHDA and CDR2 SQIVND (reference sequence). This CDR3 has 16 residues. CDR3: CASSIYPGQRTDTQYF. CDR3 sequence (DNA): TGTGCCAGTAGTATTTATCCGGGACAGCGCACAGATACGCAGTATTTT.

The genes are TRBV2 and TRBJ1-4; no reliable D call. The ends were cut back, 7 bases at V and 0 bases at J, with 9 bases in the middle. The CDR3 has 14 amino acids. Germline V gene lookup returns CDR1 SNHLY and CDR2 FYNNEI. For the CDR3, the DNA is TGTGCCAGCAAGGAGGTCGCAACTAATGAAAAACTGTTTTTT. Its translation: CASKEVATNEKLFF.

The rearrangement links TRBV5-4 to TRBJ1-4; possible D gene TRBD1, 5 bases. The CDR3 covers 14 residues. Germline V gives CDR1 SGHNT, CDR2 YYREEE (reference sequence). V lost 4 bases and J lost 8, with 15 bases in between. The CDR3 is CASSPGQGLEKLFF. CDR3 DNA sequence: TGTGCCAGCAGCCCGGGGCAGGGTCTGGAAAAACTGTTTTTT.

This chain joins TRBV9 and TRBJ2-2; 7 bases match TRBD1. This CDR3 is built from 16 residues. With V trimmed by 4 bases and J by 1 base, 7 bases remained unmatched. Germline CDR1 and CDR2: SGDLS and YYNGEE. The DNA of the CDR3 is TGTGCCAGCAGCCCCGGACAGGCCCGGAACACCGGGGAGCTGTTTTTT. Translation: CASSPGQARNTGELFF. The full variable domain, in which reference TRBV9 and TRBJ2-2 provide the parts outside the CDR3, is DSGVTQTPKHLITATGQRVTLRCSPRSGDLSVYWYQQSLDQGLQFLIQYYNGEERAKGNILERFSAQQFPDLHSELNLSSLELGDSALYFCASSPGQARNTGELFFGEGSRLTVL.

The rearrangement uses TRBV5-4 and TRBJ1-3; a possible D gene is TRBD1 (5 bases). Trimming removed 0 bases at V and 2 bases at J, with 12 bases between. CDR1 and CDR2 (germline): SGHNT, YYREEE (reference sequence). The CDR3 spans 16 residues. CDR3 amino acids: CASSLERGLAGNTIYF. CDR3 sequence (DNA): TGTGCCAGCAGCTTGGAAAGGGGTCTTGCTGGAAACACCATATATTTT.

The chain couples TRBV3-1 (or the pseudogene TRBV3-2) to TRBJ1-6; D possibly corresponds to TRBD1 (5 bases). With 4 bases removed from V and 7 bases from J, the gap between germline ends came to 14 bases. CDR3 length: 15 residues. Germline assignment: CDR1 LGHDT and CDR2 YNNKEL (reference sequence). The CDR3 DNA reads TGTGCCAGCAGCCCTCCCGCAGGGTCCAATTCACCCCTCCACTTT. Translating gives CASSPPAGSNSPLHF.

The table lists this clone with a count of one. The V call is TRBV23-1, the J call TRBJ1-5, with D uncertain. TRBV23-1 is classed as an ORF, of uncertain function. CDR3 length equals 18 residues. Trimming shortened V by 1 base and J by 7 bases, and 23 bases separated the two germline ends. CDR3 in DNA: TGCGCCAGCAGTCAATTGAGTAGGTGGAACCGGCGGAGGCAGCCCCAGCATTTT. Protein: CASSQLSRWNRRRQPQHF.

The chain couples TRBV18 to TRBJ2-7; D unclear. Germline CDR1 is KGHSH and CDR2 is LQKENI. The CDR3 runs to 15 residues. The V end was cut by 3 bases, the J end by 1 base, with 13 bases between. This chain's CDR3 is CASSPPRTGSYEQYF. As DNA, the CDR3 is TGTGCCAGCTCACCTCCAAGGACGGGTTCCTACGAGCAGTACTTC.